One sample yielded the 22 T cell receptor beta chains listed below, sequenced in a study of cytomegalovirus exposure and HLA in healthy donors. The PCR made use of 60 Vbeta and 13 Jbeta primers. The assay was immunoSEQ multiplex PCR, and TCRdb's table has in-frame clones only and misses some. The ten most abundant clones cover under 2% of a sample with some 130,000 clones. The sequenced sample consisted of PBMCs. These TCRs come from a man younger than 35 in good health and CMV-seronegative.

The CDR3 nucleotides read TGTGCCAGCAGCCTAGGTCGTGTCAGCAATGAGCAGTTCTTC. It translates to CASSLGRVSNEQFF. The chain recombines TRBV9 with TRBJ2-1; D is undetermined. Germline values: CDR1 SGDLS, CDR2 YYNGEE. Trimming removed 4 bases at V and 6 bases at J, with 14 bases between. The CDR3 is 14 amino acids.

The chain links TRBV10-3 to TRBJ2-6, with TRBD2 matching 8 bases. The CDR3 has 16 residues. Germline CDR1 reads ENHRY; CDR2 reads SYGVKD. V shed 3 bases, J shed 4 bases, and the junction held 5 bases outside the gene matches. This chain's CDR3 is CAISEGVAGGANVLTF. Here the CDR3 DNA reads TGTGCCATCAGTGAAGGGGTAGCGGGGGGGGCCAACGTCCTGACTTTC.

The genes are TRBV7-6 and TRBJ2-5; D perhaps matches TRBD1 (5 bases). The CDR3 spans 13 residues. CDR1 and CDR2 from the germline V gene are SGHVS and FNYEAQ. Between the trimmed V and J ends, which lost 3 bases and 2 bases, there was a span of 7 bases. CDR3 DNA sequence: TGTGCCAGCAGCTTGGGGCTACAAGAGACCCAGTACTTC. Translating it yields CASSLGLQETQYF.

The J gene is TRBJ2-6, the V gene TRBV5-6; D call uncertain. Between the trimmed V and J ends, which lost 2 bases and 1 base, there was a span of 4 bases. CDR1 and CDR2 from the germline V gene are SGHDT and YYEEEE. CDR3 length equals 14 residues. DNA for the CDR3: TGTGCCAGCAGCTTCGGGTCTGGGGCCAACGTCCTGACTTTC. This encodes CASSFGSGANVLTF.

V gene TRBV11-1 combines with J gene TRBJ2-1; the match to TRBD2 covers 12 bases. The J segment lost 9 bases and the V segment lost 5 bases, leaving 8 bases of the junction unmatched. The CDR3 contains 15 residues. Germline CDR1 and CDR2: SGHAT and FQDESV (reference sequence). CDR3 loop: CASSPTLAGGREQFF. The CDR3, as DNA: TGTGCCAGCAGCCCCACCCTAGCGGGGGGGCGTGAGCAGTTCTTC.

The chain joins TRBV4-3 to TRBJ2-7; 13 nucleotides match TRBD2. CDR1 and CDR2 from the germline V gene are LGHNA and YSLEER. This CDR3 contains 15 residues. V gave up 4 bases and J gave up 3 bases; unmatched junction bases: 3. In DNA form, the CDR3 reads TGCGCCAGCAGCCTCGGACTAGCGGGGGACTACGAGCAGTACTTC. This sequence encodes CASSLGLAGDYEQYF.

The J gene is TRBJ2-7, the V gene TRBV27; 7 bases are a match to TRBD1. The germline V gene encodes CDR1 MNHEY and CDR2 SMNVEV (reference sequence). Unmatched junction bases numbered 7, after V lost 3 bases and J lost 5 bases. This CDR3 region has 14 residues. Here the CDR3 reads CASSFVRGSNEQYF. The CDR3 nucleotides read TGTGCCAGCAGTTTCGTCAGGGGGAGCAACGAGCAGTACTTC.

This rearrangement joins TRBV7-3 to TRBJ2-2; a possible D gene is TRBD1 (5 bases). Per the germline V gene, CDR1 is SGHTA and CDR2 is FQGTGA. Trimming left V 0 bases short and J 6 bases short, with 5 bases between. CDR3 size: 13 residues. CDR3 bases: TGTGCCAGCAGCTTAACGGGGCCCGGGGAGCTGTTTTTT. Translated, it gives CASSLTGPGELFF.

V gene TRBV28 combines with J gene TRBJ2-7; 8 bases map to TRBD1. CDR1 is MDHEN and CDR2 is SYDVKM in the germline V gene. V lost 7 bases, J lost 4 bases, and 6 bases stayed unmatched. The CDR3 has 13 amino acids. The CDR3 region is CASTPGQVYEQYF. In DNA form, the CDR3 reads TGTGCCAGCACCCCGGGACAGGTGTACGAGCAGTACTTC.

V is TRBV6-5 and J is TRBJ2-7; possibly TRBD1 for D (6 bases). In germline, CDR1 is MNHEY, CDR2 SVGAGI. The length of the CDR3 is 12 residues. V dropped 2 bases and J dropped 7 bases, with 9 bases sitting between them. The chain's CDR3 is CASSYPRGEQYF. The DNA of the CDR3 is TGTGCCAGCAGTTACCCGAGGGGGGAGCAGTACTTC.

The V call is TRBV7-2, the J call TRBJ2-7, with unresolved D. Germline CDR1 and CDR2: SGHTA and FQGNSA. CDR3 length: 12 residues. V lost 4 bases and J 8 bases, leaving 12 bases between the germline ends. The CDR3 protein is CASSSNVVQQYF. The CDR3 DNA reads as TGTGCCAGCAGCTCTAATGTGGTGCAGCAGTACTTC.

This chain's CDR3 is CASSYRTSSYEQYF. The DNA of the CDR3 is TGTGCCAGCAGTTACCGGACTAGCTCCTACGAGCAGTACTTC. The gene calls are TRBV6-5 and TRBJ2-7, with 7 bases matching TRBD2. The trim removed 2 bases at V and 0 bases at J, leaving 1 base unmatched. Germline-derived CDR1 and CDR2 are MNHEY and SVGAGI. CDR3 length: 14 amino acids.

As concerns this clone: Other DNA sequences in the same sample also yield this CDR3. V gene TRBV28 combines with J gene TRBJ2-7; unclear D gene. The CDR3 consists of 11 residues. The V end was cut by 3 bases, the J end by 3 bases, with 3 bases between. In germline, CDR1 is MDHEN, CDR2 SYDVKM. CDR3 DNA: TGTGCCAGCAGTTTTATCTACGAGCAGTACTTC. Translated: CASSFIYEQYF.

The rearrangement links TRBV28 to TRBJ1-1, with D possibly TRBD1 on 5 matching bases. Per the germline V gene, CDR1 is MDHEN and CDR2 is SYDVKM. The CDR3 extends over 16 amino acids. V was pared by 7 bases and J by 0 bases, with 18 bases between. The chain's CDR3 is CASNPPTVLLNTEAFF. The CDR3 DNA reads TGTGCCAGCAATCCCCCGACAGTACTGTTGAACACTGAAGCTTTCTTT.

The CDR3 DNA reads as TGTGCCAGCAGTGAAAGAGCTAGCACAGATACGCAGTATTTT. As protein: CASSERASTDTQYF. V gene TRBV25-1 combines with J gene TRBJ2-3; no firm D call. Trimming removed 2 bases at V and 0 bases at J, with 6 bases between. Germline-derived CDR1 and CDR2 are MGHDK and SYGVNS. The CDR3 has 14 amino acids.

The chain recombines TRBV27 with TRBJ2-2, with TRBD2 identical over 9 bases. The CDR3 runs to 18 residues. V dropped 4 bases and J dropped 6; count of bases not matched to a gene: 15. Germline loops: CDR1 MNHEY, CDR2 SMNVEV (reference sequence). The CDR3 DNA follows: TGTGCCAGCAGTTATCTGTCTAGCGGGGCCCCTGGCGCCGGGGAGCTGTTTTTT. This sequence encodes CASSYLSSGAPGAGELFF.

The J gene is TRBJ1-1, the V gene TRBV19, with D possibly matching TRBD1 (6 bases). CDR1 LNHDA and CDR2 SQIVND come from the germline V gene (reference sequence). Trimming removed 10 bases from V and 4 bases from J, with 22 bases in between. The CDR3 length is 15 residues. DNA of the CDR3: TGTGCCACCCTAGTCCATAGGGGGTCGGTCACTGAAGCTTTCTTT. It translates to CATLVHRGSVTEAFF.

The V gene is TRBV27, the J gene TRBJ1-4; D gene uncertain. This CDR3 spans 13 amino acids. Trimming removed 6 bases at V and 5 bases at J, with 10 bases between. The germline CDR1 and CDR2 sequences are MNHEY and SMNVEV (reference sequence). CDR3 DNA: TGTGCCAGCAGCCCACTTATAAATGAAAAACTGTTTTTT. Translation: CASSPLINEKLFF.

The chain couples TRBV7-2 to TRBJ2-3; 10 positions match TRBD2. CDR1 is SGHTA, CDR2 FQGNSA, per germline. The ends lost 4 bases at V and 1 base at J; junction bases unmatched: 2. The CDR3 totals 15 residues. CDR3 coding DNA: TGTGCCAGCAGCTCCACTAGCGGGGGCACAGATACGCAGTATTTT. It specifies CASSSTSGGTDTQYF.

The gene calls are TRBV6-4 and TRBJ1-6, with TRBD1 matching over 9 bases. The CDR3 runs to 18 residues. V was pared by 11 bases and J by 3 bases, with 17 bases of the junction left unmatched. In germline, CDR1 is MRHNA, CDR2 SNTAGT. Written as DNA, the CDR3 is TGTGCCCGCGAGGGACAGGGAAAGGGGTCTTACTATAATTCACCCCTCCACTTT. Protein sequence: CAREGQGKGSYYNSPLHF.

This rearrangement joins TRBV29-1 to TRBJ2-2; D gene ambiguous. The length of the CDR3 is 12 residues. V was pared by 4 bases and J by 5 bases, with 8 bases between. The germline gives CDR1 SQVTM, CDR2 ANQGSEA. CDR3 bases: TGCAGCGTTGGGCAGACTACCGGGGAGCTGTTTTTT. This gives the protein CSVGQTTGELFF.

V is TRBV7-9 and J is TRBJ2-7; a possible D gene is TRBD1 (5 bases). This CDR3 is built from 13 residues. Trimming pared 10 bases from V and 3 bases from J, leaving 16 bases between. Germline lookup yields CDR1 SEHNR and CDR2 FQNEAQ (reference sequence). CDR3 nucleotide sequence: TGTGCCACCCGATCAGGGTCCAGCTACGAGCAGTACTTC. Residues: CATRSGSSYEQYF.